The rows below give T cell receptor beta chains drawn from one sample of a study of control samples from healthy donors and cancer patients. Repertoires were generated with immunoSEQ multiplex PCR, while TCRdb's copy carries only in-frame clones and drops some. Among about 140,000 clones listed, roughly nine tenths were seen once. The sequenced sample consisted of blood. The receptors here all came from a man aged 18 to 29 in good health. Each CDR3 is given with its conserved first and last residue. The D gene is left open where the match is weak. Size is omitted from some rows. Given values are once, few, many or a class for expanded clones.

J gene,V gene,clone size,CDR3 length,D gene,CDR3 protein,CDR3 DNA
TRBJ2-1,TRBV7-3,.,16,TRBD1,CASSRRSGQGAGEQFF,TGTGCCAGCTCCAGAAGGAGCGGACAGGGGGCTGGTGAGCAGTTCTTC
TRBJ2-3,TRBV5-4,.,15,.,CASSSAGVETDTQYF,TGTGCCAGCAGCTCCGCCGGGGTGGAGACAGATACGCAGTATTTT
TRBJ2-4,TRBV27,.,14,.,CASSLGNGDGIQYF,TGTGCCAGCAGTTTAGGGAATGGGGACGGCATTCAGTACTTC
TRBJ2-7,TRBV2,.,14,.,CASTPVLEAYEQYF,TGTGCCAGCACTCCCGTTTTGGAAGCTTACGAGCAGTACTTC
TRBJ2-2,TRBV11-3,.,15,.,CASSPGLANTGELFF,TGTGCCAGCAGCCCGGGCCTAGCGAACACCGGGGAGCTGTTTTTT
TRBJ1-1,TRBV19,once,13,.,CASSMGTNTEAFF,TGTGCCAGTAGTATGGGGACGAACACTGAAGCTTTCTTT
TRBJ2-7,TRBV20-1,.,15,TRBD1,CSASSGTGGSYEQYF,TGCAGTGCTAGTTCCGGGACAGGGGGCTCCTACGAGCAGTACTTC
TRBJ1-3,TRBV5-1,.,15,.,CASRAQGYSGNTIYF,TGCGCCAGCAGAGCTCAGGGTTACTCTGGAAACACCATATATTTT
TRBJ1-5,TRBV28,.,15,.,CASRPALGSGQPQHF,TGTGCCAGCAGGCCCGCTCTAGGATCTGGGCAGCCCCAGCATTTT
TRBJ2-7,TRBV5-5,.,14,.,CASSFASGSYEQYF,TGTGCCAGCAGCTTTGCGTCAGGAAGCTACGAGCAGTACTTC
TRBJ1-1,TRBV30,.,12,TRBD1,CAWSTGGGEAFF,TGTGCCTGGAGCACAGGGGGGGGTGAAGCTTTCTTT
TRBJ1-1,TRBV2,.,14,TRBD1,CASSQDRGNTEAFF,TGTGCCAGCAGTCAGGACAGGGGGAACACTGAAGCTTTCTTT
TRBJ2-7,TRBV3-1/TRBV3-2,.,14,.,CASSQGHTDREQYF,TGTGCCAGCAGCCAAGGGCATACCGATCGCGAGCAGTACTTC
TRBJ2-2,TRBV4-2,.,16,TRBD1,CASSQDWDRVPGELFF,TGTGCCAGCAGCCAAGATTGGGACAGGGTGCCCGGGGAGCTGTTTTTT
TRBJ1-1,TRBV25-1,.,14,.,CASSPQFMNTEAFF,TGTGCCAGCAGTCCACAGTTCATGAACACTGAAGCTTTCTTT
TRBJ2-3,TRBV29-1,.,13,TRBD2,CSVPTSGGRTQYF,TGCAGCGTTCCGACTAGCGGGGGCCGTACGCAGTATTTT
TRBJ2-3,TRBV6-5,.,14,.,CASAGTRNTDTQYF,TGTGCCTCGGCAGGGACAAGGAACACAGATACGCAGTATTTT
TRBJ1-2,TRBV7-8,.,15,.,CASSDGGGSFYGYTF,TGTGCCAGCAGCGACGGAGGTGGGTCGTTCTATGGCTACACCTTC
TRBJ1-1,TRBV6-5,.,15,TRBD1,CASRGLSQGGTEAFF,TGTGCCAGCAGAGGTTTGTCGCAGGGGGGGACTGAAGCTTTCTTT
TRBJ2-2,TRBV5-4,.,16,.,CASSLVFGGGTGELFF,TGTGCCAGCAGCTTGGTGTTTGGGGGTGGCACCGGGGAGCTGTTTTTT
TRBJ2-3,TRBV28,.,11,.,CASSFLDTQYF,TGTGCCAGCAGTTTTCTAGATACGCAGTATTTT
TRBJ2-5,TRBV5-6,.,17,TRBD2,CASSLKASWTSGATQYF,TGTGCCAGCAGCTTGAAAGCCTCCTGGACTAGCGGGGCGACCCAGTACTTC
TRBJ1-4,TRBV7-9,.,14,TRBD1,CASSFGQVDEKLFF,TGTGCCAGCAGCTTTGGACAGGTAGATGAAAAACTGTTTTTT
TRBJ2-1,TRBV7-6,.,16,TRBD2,CASSPERGRSYNEQFF,TGTGCCAGCAGCCCTGAGCGGGGGCGCTCCTACAATGAGCAGTTCTTC
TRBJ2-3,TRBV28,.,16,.,CASSSATDRRTDTQYF,TGTGCCAGCAGTAGCGCGACGGACAGACGCACAGATACGCAGTATTTT
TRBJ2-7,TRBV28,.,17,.,CASSDTATSTGIYEQYF,TGTGCCAGCAGTGACACCGCCACAAGCACAGGAATCTACGAGCAGTACTTC
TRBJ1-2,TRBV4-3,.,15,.,CASSQMTGEYYGYTF,TGCGCCAGCAGCCAAATGACAGGAGAATACTATGGCTACACCTTC
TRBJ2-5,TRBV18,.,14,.,CASSPTGVGETQYF,TGTGCCAGCTCACCAACGGGAGTCGGGGAGACCCAGTACTTC